This section outlines one T cell receptor (beta chain) sequence together with its context. The antigen is unknown. The data belong to a study of cytomegalovirus exposure and HLA in healthy donors. Notes on the study in general: An analysis that was carried out later associated 16,951 TCR beta sequences with HLA alleles at 0.05 false discovery rate.

Germline loops: CDR1 LNHDA, CDR2 SQIVND (reference sequence). J lost 1 base, V lost 1 base, and 2 bases had no gene match. CDR3 size: 16 residues. Primers: 60 Vbeta forward and 13 Jbeta reverse. Using immunoSEQ multiplex PCR, the repertoire was profiled, and TCRdb retains in-frame clones only, with some absent. The data hold under 200,000 clones, with approximately 78% observed a single time. The receptor's source is a girl aged 2-10 years in good health and CMV-seropositive. The chain links TRBV19 to TRBJ2-3; TRBD2 matches at 10 bases. Sequenced sample: PBMCs. The CDR3 is CASSIVGTSGTDTQYF. The CDR3 region has the DNA TGTGCCAGTAGTATAGTAGGGACTAGCGGCACAGATACGCAGTATTTT.